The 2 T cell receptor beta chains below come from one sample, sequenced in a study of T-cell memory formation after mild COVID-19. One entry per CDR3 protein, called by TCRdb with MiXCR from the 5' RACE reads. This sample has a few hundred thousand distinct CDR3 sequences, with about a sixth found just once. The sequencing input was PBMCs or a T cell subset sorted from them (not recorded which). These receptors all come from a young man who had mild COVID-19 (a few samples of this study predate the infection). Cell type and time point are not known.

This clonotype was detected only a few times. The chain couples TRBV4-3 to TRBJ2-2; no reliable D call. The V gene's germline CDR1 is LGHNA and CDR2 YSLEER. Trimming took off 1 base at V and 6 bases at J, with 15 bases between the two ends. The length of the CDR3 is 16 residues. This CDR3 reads CASSQVGSLHSGELFF. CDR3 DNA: TGCGCCAGCAGCCAAGTCGGCTCCTTGCACTCCGGGGAGCTGTTTTTT.

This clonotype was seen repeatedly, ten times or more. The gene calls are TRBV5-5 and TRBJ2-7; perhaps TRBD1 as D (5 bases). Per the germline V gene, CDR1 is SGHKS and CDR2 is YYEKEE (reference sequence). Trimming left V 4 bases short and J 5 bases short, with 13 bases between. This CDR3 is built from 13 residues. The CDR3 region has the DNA TGTGCCAGCAGCCCCGGGCTCAGGGACGAGCAGTACGTC. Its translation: CASSPGLRDEQYV.